A selection of T cell receptor beta chains follows, all from one sample in a study of blood T cell repertoires in COVID-19. Sequencing was performed with immunoSEQ multiplex PCR; in TCRdb, only in-frame clones are kept and a portion is missing. This table holds a few hundred thousand clones, 80% to 90% found once. Sequencing was carried out using peripheral blood. The receptors come from a woman between 65 and 79 years old with COVID-19, enrolled during active disease. Both conserved end residues are part of each CDR3. The order of the fields is V gene, clone size, D gene, J gene, CDR3 protein, CDR3 DNA. D genes are given only for firm matches. Clone size is given for some rows only: seen once, a few or many times, or a class if the clone is expanded.

V: TRBV14
size: .
D: .
J: TRBJ2-1
CDR3: CASSIQGSYNEQFF
DNA: TGTGCCAGCAGCATACAGGGCTCCTACAATGAGCAGTTCTTC

V: TRBV2
size: once
D: TRBD2
J: TRBJ2-4
CDR3: CASSEEGLRGF
DNA: TGTGCCAGCAGTGAAGAGGGACTAAGGGGCTTC

V: TRBV28
size: once
D: .
J: TRBJ1-6
CDR3: CASSRPTGSSYNSPLHF
DNA: TGTGCCAGCAGTAGACCGACAGGAAGCTCCTATAATTCACCCCTCCACTTT

V: TRBV15
size: once
D: .
J: TRBJ1-2
CDR3: CATSRVLGGLNGYTF
DNA: TGTGCCACCAGCAGAGTACTCGGGGGGCTCAATGGCTACACCTTC

V: TRBV7-9
size: .
D: .
J: TRBJ2-7
CDR3: CASSQTSSYEQYF
DNA: TGTGCCAGCAGCCAGACATCGTCCTACGAGCAGTACTTC

V: TRBV5-1
size: .
D: .
J: TRBJ2-3
CDR3: CASSLEALTDTQYF
DNA: TGCGCCAGCAGCTTGGAAGCACTTACAGATACGCAGTATTTT

V: TRBV28
size: .
D: .
J: TRBJ1-5
CDR3: CASSLVRQPQHF
DNA: TGTGCCAGCAGTCTGGTGAGACAGCCCCAGCATTTT

V: TRBV19
size: .
D: .
J: TRBJ2-1
CDR3: CASSISGLTSSYNEQFF
DNA: TGTGCCAGTAGTATATCTGGACTAACGAGCTCCTACAATGAGCAGTTCTTC

V: TRBV18
size: .
D: .
J: TRBJ1-4
CDR3: CASSIYGATNEKLFF
DNA: TGTGCCAGCTCAATTTACGGTGCAACTAATGAAAAACTGTTTTTT

V: TRBV30
size: .
D: TRBD2
J: TRBJ2-1
CDR3: CAWSVQSGNFEQFF
DNA: TGTGCCTGGAGTGTACAAAGCGGGAATTTTGAGCAGTTCTTC

V: TRBV11-2
size: .
D: TRBD1
J: TRBJ1-2
CDR3: CASSRTGGKIVNYGYTF
DNA: TGTGCCAGCAGCCGGACAGGGGGTAAAATAGTAAACTATGGCTACACCTTC

V: TRBV25-1
size: .
D: TRBD1
J: TRBJ2-3
CDR3: CASSASVGQGTDTQYF
DNA: TGTGCCAGCAGTGCGTCCGTGGGACAGGGAACAGATACGCAGTATTTT

V: TRBV28
size: .
D: TRBD2
J: TRBJ2-7
CDR3: CASSTSGTYEQYF
DNA: TGTGCCAGCAGCACTAGCGGGACCTACGAGCAGTACTTC

V: TRBV3-1/TRBV3-2
size: once
D: TRBD2
J: TRBJ2-5
CDR3: CASSQDWREGGQETQYF
DNA: TGTGCCAGCAGCCAAGACTGGCGGGAGGGGGGACAAGAGACCCAGTACTTC

V: TRBV12-5
size: .
D: .
J: TRBJ2-2
CDR3: CASGLDASDTGELFF
DNA: TGTGCTAGTGGTTTGGACGCTAGTGACACCGGGGAGCTGTTTTTT

V: TRBV5-1
size: .
D: .
J: TRBJ2-1
CDR3: CASSGPQGKYNEQFF
DNA: TGCGCCAGCAGCGGCCCTCAGGGGAAGTACAATGAGCAGTTCTTC

V: TRBV4-2
size: .
D: .
J: TRBJ2-3
CDR3: CASSQETPGNTDTQYF
DNA: TGTGCCAGCAGCCAGGAGACCCCCGGGAACACAGATACGCAGTATTTT

V: TRBV10-3
size: .
D: .
J: TRBJ1-1
CDR3: CAIRGRENTEAFF
DNA: TGTGCCATCAGGGGGAGAGAGAACACTGAAGCTTTCTTT

V: TRBV9
size: .
D: TRBD1
J: TRBJ1-1
CDR3: CASSVSPRTGNTEAFF
DNA: TGTGCCAGCAGCGTATCTCCAAGGACAGGGAACACTGAAGCTTTCTTT

V: TRBV2
size: .
D: TRBD1
J: TRBJ1-2
CDR3: CASSERGGAGYGYTF
DNA: TGTGCCAGCAGTGAAAGAGGGGGCGCCGGCTATGGCTACACCTTC

V: TRBV15
size: .
D: .
J: TRBJ1-5
CDR3: CATSSGRAIQPQHF
DNA: TGTGCCACCAGCAGTGGCAGGGCTATTCAGCCCCAGCATTTT

V: TRBV28
size: .
D: .
J: TRBJ1-2
CDR3: CASREQGTNYGYTF
DNA: TGTGCCAGCAGGGAACAGGGAACTAACTATGGCTACACCTTC

V: TRBV2
size: .
D: .
J: TRBJ1-4
CDR3: CASAGQTATNEKLFF
DNA: TGTGCCAGCGCTGGACAGACCGCAACTAATGAAAAACTGTTTTTT

V: TRBV27
size: .
D: TRBD1
J: TRBJ1-5
CDR3: CASSRTGGGYNQPQHF
DNA: TGTGCCAGCTCCCGGACAGGGGGGGGATACAATCAGCCCCAGCATTTT

V: TRBV6-5
size: .
D: TRBD1
J: TRBJ1-1
CDR3: CASSADRVNTEAFF
DNA: TGTGCCAGCAGCGCCGACAGGGTGAACACTGAAGCTTTCTTT

V: TRBV18
size: .
D: .
J: TRBJ2-4
CDR3: CASSPPRAGNIQYF
DNA: TGTGCCAGCTCACCACCGAGAGCTGGAAACATTCAGTACTTC

V: TRBV7-9
size: .
D: .
J: TRBJ2-7
CDR3: CASSLYGRSYEQYF
DNA: TGTGCCAGCAGCTTGTACGGGAGAAGCTACGAGCAGTACTTC

V: TRBV23-1
size: .
D: .
J: TRBJ2-5
CDR3: CASKGVRQAEVGRETQYF
DNA: TGCGCCAGCAAAGGGGTCCGACAGGCCGAGGTGGGTCGAGAGACCCAGTACTTC

V: TRBV19
size: .
D: TRBD2
J: TRBJ2-3
CDR3: CASTMSRGRGTDTQYF
DNA: TGTGCCAGTACCATGAGTCGCGGGAGGGGCACAGATACGCAGTATTTT

V: TRBV30
size: .
D: TRBD1
J: TRBJ1-1
CDR3: CAWLQTGEAFF
DNA: TGTGCCTGGCTGCAGACAGGGGAAGCTTTCTTT

V: TRBV15
size: .
D: .
J: TRBJ1-1
CDR3: CATSREDSEAFF
DNA: TGTGCCACCAGCAGGGAAGACAGTGAAGCTTTCTTT

V: TRBV6-6
size: .
D: TRBD1
J: TRBJ1-2
CDR3: CASSYSTSGGPYGYTF
DNA: TGTGCCAGCAGTTACTCGACGTCAGGGGGTCCCTATGGCTACACCTTC

V: TRBV7-2
size: .
D: .
J: TRBJ2-7
CDR3: CASSPRAVSYEQYF
DNA: TGTGCCAGCAGCCCCCGTGCAGTCTCCTACGAGCAGTACTTC

V: TRBV6-5
size: .
D: TRBD1
J: TRBJ2-5
CDR3: CASSYSSGQGKKTQYF
DNA: TGTGCCAGCAGTTACTCCTCGGGACAGGGGAAAAAGACCCAGTACTTC

V: TRBV19
size: .
D: .
J: TRBJ2-1
CDR3: CASSRRESYNEQFF
DNA: TGTGCCAGTAGTCGCAGGGAATCCTACAATGAGCAGTTCTTC

V: TRBV5-4
size: .
D: .
J: TRBJ1-2
CDR3: CASSLGGVGGGYTF
DNA: TGTGCCAGCAGCTTGGGGGGGGTTGGCGGCGGCTACACCTTC

V: TRBV5-1
size: .
D: TRBD2
J: TRBJ2-1
CDR3: CASRPTSAEQFF
DNA: TGCGCCAGCCGCCCAACTAGCGCTGAGCAGTTCTTC

V: TRBV6-5
size: .
D: .
J: TRBJ1-5
CDR3: CASKPQGSGNQPQHF
DNA: TGTGCCAGCAAGCCCCAGGGAAGCGGCAATCAGCCCCAGCATTTT

V: TRBV5-6
size: many
D: .
J: TRBJ1-1
CDR3: CASSQNTEAFF
DNA: TGTGCCAGCAGCCAGAACACTGAAGCTTTCTTT

V: TRBV6-5
size: once
D: .
J: TRBJ1-5
CDR3: CASSLSRVGYQPQHF
DNA: TGTGCCAGCAGCCTTTCCAGGGTTGGTTATCAGCCCCAGCATTTT

V: TRBV19
size: .
D: .
J: TRBJ2-1
CDR3: CASGSYNEQFF
DNA: TGTGCCAGCGGTAGCTACAATGAGCAGTTCTTC

V: TRBV11-1
size: .
D: .
J: TRBJ2-1
CDR3: CASSLASYPYNEQFF
DNA: TGTGCCAGCAGCTTAGCATCCTATCCCTACAATGAGCAGTTCTTC

V: TRBV18
size: .
D: .
J: TRBJ1-4
CDR3: CASSPEQGLNEKLFF
DNA: TGTGCCAGCTCGCCTGAACAGGGATTAAATGAAAAACTGTTTTTT

V: TRBV6-5
size: .
D: TRBD1
J: TRBJ2-2
CDR3: CASSYLTGVVTGELFF
DNA: TGTGCCAGCAGTTACTTGACAGGGGTTGTGACCGGGGAGCTGTTTTTT

V: TRBV28
size: .
D: TRBD2
J: TRBJ2-1
CDR3: CASSLEFGGSSYNEQFF
DNA: TGTGCCAGCAGTTTGGAATTCGGCGGGAGCTCCTACAATGAGCAGTTCTTC

V: TRBV5-1
size: .
D: .
J: TRBJ1-3
CDR3: CASSLRQNSGNTIYF
DNA: TGCGCCAGCAGCTTGAGACAGAACTCTGGAAACACCATATATTTT

V: TRBV11-1
size: .
D: TRBD1
J: TRBJ1-5
CDR3: CASSPKVGTGDQPQHF
DNA: TGTGCCAGCAGCCCCAAGGTTGGGACAGGGGACCAGCCCCAGCATTTT

V: TRBV27
size: .
D: .
J: TRBJ1-3
CDR3: CASRGTGGYGNTIYF
DNA: TGTGCCAGCAGGGGGACGGGGGGATATGGAAACACCATATATTTT

V: TRBV7-9
size: once
D: .
J: TRBJ2-3
CDR3: CASSHTGFGDTQYF
DNA: TGTGCCAGCAGCCACACAGGGTTTGGGGATACGCAGTATTTT